Presented here are 18 T cell receptor beta chains from one specimen sequenced in a study of beta chain features in type 1 diabetes. For these TCRs, the target antigens are not known. Study conclusions and caveats: Shorter TCRB CDR3s, moderately but significantly so, marked every one of the four CD4+ subsets in Type 1 diabetes patients.

Expressed TCRB transcripts were sequenced because the isolated RNA had all been reverse transcribed beforehand. Here immunoSEQ multiplex PCR was the method, and the copy in TCRdb shows in-frame clones only, minus some. The table has 500,000 to 850,000 clones, over 12% seen once; the top ten hold 0.04%. Sequenced: naive CD4+ T cells from blood. These receptors all stem from a man younger than 30 with type 1 diabetes.

The chain is built from TRBV2 and TRBJ2-1; D may be TRBD1 or TRBD2 (5 bases each). This CDR3 contains 13 residues. From germline, CDR1 is SNHLY and CDR2 FYNNEI. Between the trimmed V and J ends, which lost 7 bases and 3 bases, there was a span of 10 bases. The CDR3 sequence is CASTSTGYNEQFF. CDR3 sequence (DNA): TGTGCCAGCACTAGCACAGGCTACAATGAGCAGTTCTTC.

This chain connects TRBV2 to TRBJ2-1; 10 positions match TRBD2. This CDR3 is 14 amino acids long. The germline CDR1 and CDR2 sequences are SNHLY and FYNNEI. The V and J ends lost 4 bases and 5 bases, in that order; junction bases with no gene match: 2. The CDR3 DNA reads as TGTGCCAGCAGTGTAACTAGCGGGAACAATGAGCAGTTCTTC. Translated: CASSVTSGNNEQFF.

This clone was observed a handful of times. V is TRBV29-1 and J is TRBJ2-6; D call uncertain. The CDR3 is 12 amino acids. CDR1 and CDR2 (germline): SQVTM, ANQGSEA. With 4 bases removed from V and 3 bases from J, the gap between germline ends came to 4 bases. The CDR3 sequence: CSVVDGANVLTF. The CDR3 bases are TGCAGCGTTGTGGATGGGGCCAACGTCCTGACTTTC.

This clone was detected a few times. CDR3 sequence (DNA): TGTGCCAGCAGTGAAGCGCGTGGGACAGATACGCAGTATTTT. It yields the protein CASSEARGTDTQYF. The chain joins TRBV6-1 to TRBJ2-3; D call uncertain. From germline, CDR1 is MNHNS and CDR2 SASEGT. Trimming took 0 bases from V and 3 from J, leaving 7 bases between them. The CDR3 has 14 amino acids.

For this clone: In the same sample, other DNA sequences code for this CDR3. The chain employs TRBV9 and TRBJ1-1, with TRBD1 identical over 9 bases. This CDR3 contains 14 residues. V dropped 4 bases and J dropped 5; count of bases not matched to a gene: 6. The germline V gene encodes CDR1 SGDLS and CDR2 YYNGEE. The CDR3 DNA is TGTGCCAGCAGCCCCCGACAGGGGGGGACTGAAGCTTTCTTT. Residues: CASSPRQGGTEAFF.

This clone turned up a few times. Other DNA sequences from this sample encode an identical CDR3 as well. The V and J genes are TRBV10-3 and TRBJ2-5; D ambiguous. The V end lost 0 bases, the J end lost 5 bases, and 4 bases lay between the germline ends. CDR1 and CDR2 from the germline V gene are ENHRY and SYGVKD. The CDR3 covers 12 residues. CDR3 loop: CAISESGETQYF. The CDR3 DNA reads as TGTGCCATCAGTGAGTCGGGGGAGACCCAGTACTTC.

In this sample, this clone turned up a few times. The CDR3 reads CASSNVGGDNEQFF. CDR3 bases: TGCGCCAGCTCGAACGTGGGCGGGGACAATGAGCAGTTCTTC. This rearrangement joins TRBV4-1 to TRBJ2-1; possible D gene TRBD2, 6 bases. CDR3 size: 14 residues. V lost 8 bases and J 5 bases, leaving 16 bases between the germline ends. Germline V CDR1 and CDR2: MGHRA, YSYEKL.

On this clone itself: The same CDR3 arises from other DNA sequences in this sample as well. The chain employs TRBV10-3 and TRBJ1-1; D is possibly TRBD1 (6 bases). The V gene's germline CDR1 is ENHRY and CDR2 SYGVKD. The V gene lost 4 bases and the J gene lost 1 base, with 7 bases spanning the gap. The CDR3 runs to 13 residues. The chain's CDR3 is CAISGQENTEAFF. In nucleotides, the CDR3 is TGTGCCATCAGTGGACAGGAGAACACTGAAGCTTTCTTT.

This sequence joins TRBV9 and TRBJ2-2; D not certain. CDR1 is SGDLS and CDR2 is YYNGEE in the germline V gene. The CDR3 is 16 amino acids. Trimming shortened V by 0 bases and J by 0 bases, and 9 bases separated the two germline ends. For the CDR3, the DNA is TGTGCCAGCAGCGTAGTTCTTCCCCCGAACACCGGGGAGCTGTTTTTT. As protein: CASSVVLPPNTGELFF.

This clone was observed a few times. The chain links TRBV5-1 to TRBJ2-3; 9 bases are shared with TRBD2. V shed 2 bases, J shed 2 bases, and the junction held 9 bases outside the gene matches. This CDR3 is 17 amino acids long. Germline V gene sequence: CDR1 SGHRS, CDR2 YFSETQ. The CDR3 is CASSLGPTSGNTDTQYF. The CDR3 nucleotides are TGCGCCAGCAGCTTAGGACCGACTAGCGGTAACACAGATACGCAGTATTTT.

This clone was seen more than once but under ten times. The chain couples TRBV27 to TRBJ2-1, with 7 bases fitting TRBD1. The V gene's germline CDR1 is MNHEY and CDR2 SMNVEV (reference sequence). Trimming took 3 bases from V and 6 from J; bases not matched to a gene: 5. The CDR3 is 14 amino acids. CDR3 in DNA: TGTGCCAGCAGTTTCGACAGGGTGGGCAATGAGCAGTTCTTC. Protein sequence: CASSFDRVGNEQFF.

The V call is TRBV6-6, the J call TRBJ2-7, with D unclear. The CDR3 is made up of 12 amino acids. Germline V CDR1 and CDR2: MNHNY, SVGAGI (reference sequence). Trimming stripped 4 bases from V and 8 bases from J, with 12 bases between. In DNA form, the CDR3 reads TGTGCCAGCAGTTCCGTTACGGCGCAGCAGTACTTC. This encodes CASSSVTAQQYF.

There are a few counts of this clone. This sequence joins TRBV7-6 and TRBJ2-5, with 12 nucleotides matching TRBD2. CDR1 and CDR2 (germline): SGHVS, FNYEAQ. The J segment lost 5 bases and the V segment lost 6 bases, leaving 7 bases of the junction unmatched. CDR3 length: 15 residues. The CDR3 DNA follows: TGTGCCAGCAGTTCCCGACTAGCGGGAGCGGAGACCCAGTACTTC. Protein sequence: CASSSRLAGAETQYF.

This clone appeared a few times. The V and J genes are TRBV23-1 and TRBJ1-2, with 7 nucleotides matching TRBD1. TRBV23-1 is an ORF; its function is uncertain. This CDR3 comprises 15 residues. The junction had 14 bases not matched to a gene; V was cut back by 7 bases and J by 6 bases. CDR3 in amino acids: CASTHLLRGNDGYTF. CDR3 DNA sequence: TGCGCCAGCACTCATCTCCTCAGGGGGAATGATGGCTACACCTTC.

This clone has more than one count but fewer than ten. Distinct nucleotide sequences in the sample also encode this CDR3. The chain employs TRBV30 and TRBJ2-3, with D hard to call. Per the germline V gene, CDR1 is GTSNPN and CDR2 is SVGIG (reference sequence). This CDR3 is 11 amino acids long. V was pared by 2 bases and J by 6 bases, with 6 bases between. CDR3: CAWSLSDTQYF. CDR3 nucleotides: TGTGCCTGGAGTTTAAGCGATACGCAGTATTTT.

The chain combines TRBV14 with TRBJ2-3; no firm D call. This CDR3 is 16 amino acids long. Trimming removed 2 bases from V and 4 bases from J, with 16 bases in between. Germline CDR1 reads SGHDN; CDR2 reads FVKESK. This CDR3 reads CASSQIVGAIPDTQYF. The CDR3 DNA sequence: TGTGCCAGCAGCCAAATCGTCGGAGCCATCCCAGATACGCAGTATTTT.

V is TRBV7-2 and J is TRBJ1-2; D uncertain. The CDR3 is 12 residues long. Deletions cut 2 bases from V and 5 bases from J, with 6 bases between. Germline assignment: CDR1 SGHTA and CDR2 FQGNSA. The CDR3 DNA follows: TGTGCCAGCAGCTTACCCACTTATGGCTACACCTTC. It specifies CASSLPTYGYTF. Combining the CDR3 with reference TRBV7-2 and TRBJ1-2 gives the whole variable domain GAGVSQSPSNKVTEKGKDVELRCDPISGHTALYWYRQSLGQGLEFLIYFQGNSAPDKSGLPSDRFSAERTGGSVSTLTIQRTQQEDSAVYLCASSLPTYGYTFGSGTRLTVV.

This clone has just a few counts. This chain joins TRBV10-3 and TRBJ2-7; D gene unclear. This CDR3 comprises 15 residues. Trimming removed 3 bases at V and 6 bases at J, with 18 bases between. Germline assignment: CDR1 ENHRY and CDR2 SYGVKD. DNA of the CDR3: TGTGCCATCAGTGATGGTTTCCCGGGCCCTTCCGAGCAGTACTTC. Translating it yields CAISDGFPGPSEQYF.